The clone carrying this T cell receptor beta chain was counted ten times or more. This CDR3 has 16 residues. V was clipped by 5 bases and J by 6 bases, with 23 bases between them. CDR1 and CDR2 from the germline V gene are SGHVS and FQNEAQ. This record belongs to a study of spatial heterogeneity in lung cancer. A single record per CDR3 protein comes from TCRdb applying MiXCR to the 5' RACE reads. The sample carries about 3,700 distinct CDR3 sequences, approximately 7% recorded once. The time point here: sample taken at primary tumor resection. Researchers sequenced whole RNA taken from tumor, nontumor lung or frozen PBMC without sorting.

This receptor was obtained from a male donor with early-stage non-small cell lung cancer. The V call is TRBV7-8, the J call TRBJ2-7; D possibly matches TRBD1 or TRBD2 (5 bases each). The sequences come from normal lung tissue next to the tumor, collected at surgery. CDR3 sequence (DNA): TGTGCCAGCAGCGCATACCGGGACCCCGCCTTCGGCGAGCAGTACGTC. Its protein product is CASSAYRDPAFGEQYV.